The 14 T cell receptor beta chains below come from one sample, sequenced in a study of blood T cell repertoires in COVID-19. The repertoire was sequenced with immunoSEQ multiplex PCR; TCRdb's copy has only in-frame clones and lacks some. The sample consists of 190,000 or so clones, 65% to 85% of them appearing once. The sequenced material came from PBMCs or T cells enriched from blood (not recorded which). The receptors derive from a man aged 35 to 55 who had recovered from COVID-19.

The gene calls are TRBV18 and TRBJ1-6, with D maybe TRBD1 (6 bases). Germline V gene sequence: CDR1 KGHSH, CDR2 LQKENI. V shed 3 bases and J shed 6 bases, with 18 bases lying between them. This CDR3 has 17 residues. CDR3 residues: CASSPSHVGGGNSPLHF. CDR3 DNA sequence: TGTGCCAGCTCACCGAGCCACGTAGGGGGTGGTAATTCACCCCTCCACTTT.

V is TRBV7-9 and J is TRBJ2-2; no reliable D call. The CDR3 is 15 amino acids. V was shortened by 5 bases and J by 1 base, with 11 bases between the two germline ends. CDR1 and CDR2 from the germline V gene are SEHNR and FQNEAQ (reference sequence). DNA of the CDR3: TGTGCCAGCAGCCACCGAACAGAGAACACCGGGGAGCTGTTTTTT. It is translated as CASSHRTENTGELFF.

The V call is TRBV6-5, the J call TRBJ2-7; D gene unclear. The V gene lost 6 bases and the J gene lost 6 bases, with 15 bases spanning the gap. Germline V lookup: CDR1 MNHEY, CDR2 SVGAGI. CDR3 length: 13 amino acids. The CDR3 DNA reads TGTGCCAGCAGCGCCAGTGGCCTTGGCGAGCAGTACTTC. Its protein product is CASSASGLGEQYF.

The chain has TRBV27 and TRBJ1-6, with no clear D. The CDR3 is 15 amino acids. Germline CDR1 reads MNHEY; CDR2 reads SMNVEV (reference sequence). V was trimmed by 3 bases and J by 10 bases, leaving 16 bases between them. CDR3 sequence (DNA): TGTGCCAGCAGTTTCGGGTACTCATCAAGCTCACCCCTCCACTTT. Translating gives CASSFGYSSSSPLHF.

CDR3 region: CASSRLQGLGTEAFF. Here the CDR3 DNA reads TGCGCCAGCAGCCGGCTACAGGGGCTGGGCACTGAAGCTTTCTTT. The V and J genes are TRBV4-1 and TRBJ1-1, with 7 positions matching TRBD1. The CDR3 covers 15 residues. The V and J ends lost 4 bases and 4 bases, in that order; junction bases with no gene match: 9. Germline V gene data show CDR1 as MGHRA and CDR2 as YSYEKL.

The chain carries TRBV7-2 and TRBJ1-2; D ambiguous. CDR1 is SGHTA, CDR2 FQGNSA, per germline. The CDR3 is 13 residues long. V gave up 5 bases and J gave up 2 bases, with 9 bases separating them. CDR3 nucleotide sequence: TGTGCCAGCAGCCCCCATCAGAACTATGGCTACACCTTC. Amino acids: CASSPHQNYGYTF.

Only a few counts were recorded for this clone. Other nucleotide sequences in the sample specify the same CDR3. The chain combines TRBV19 with TRBJ1-1, with D perhaps TRBD1 (6 bases). The germline V gene has CDR1 LNHDA and CDR2 SQIVND (reference sequence). V was shortened by 7 bases and J by 5 bases, with 14 bases between the two germline ends. The CDR3 contains 13 residues. CDR3 sequence reads: CASKGGRRTEAFF. In DNA form, the CDR3 reads TGTGCCAGTAAAGGGGGTCGTAGGACTGAAGCTTTCTTT.

This chain connects TRBV3-1 (or the pseudogene TRBV3-2) to TRBJ2-2, with 8 bases identical to TRBD1. Germline V gene data show CDR1 as LGHDT and CDR2 as YNNKEL (reference sequence). CDR3 length equals 17 residues. Germline trimming cut 2 bases from V and 0 bases from J; bases unmatched to any gene: 5. The CDR3 DNA sequence: TGTGCCAGCAGCCAACCAAGGACAGGGCCGAACACCGGGGAGCTGTTTTTT. The encoded protein is CASSQPRTGPNTGELFF.

The chain combines TRBV6-2 or TRBV6-3 with TRBJ1-5, with D unclear. CDR3 length: 12 amino acids. Germline lookup yields CDR1 MNHEY and CDR2 SVGEGT. Trimming took 4 bases from V and 7 from J, leaving 8 bases between them. The CDR3 DNA reads TGTGCCAGCAGTTTTGTCCCGCAGCCCCAGCATTTT. Its protein is CASSFVPQPQHF.

The chain joins TRBV6-5 to TRBJ2-7; D is possibly TRBD2 (6 bases). Trimming pared 8 bases from V and 3 bases from J, leaving 11 bases between. CDR3 size: 12 residues. Germline V gene lookup returns CDR1 MNHEY and CDR2 SVGAGI. CDR3 in amino acids: CASGTEHYEQYF. CDR3 bases: TGTGCCAGCGGGACTGAGCACTACGAGCAGTACTTC.

The rearrangement links TRBV10-3 to TRBJ2-1; TRBD1 might be the D (6 bases). V dropped 2 bases and J dropped 7 bases, with 9 bases sitting between them. The CDR3 is 13 residues long. CDR1 and CDR2 (germline): ENHRY, SYGVKD. The DNA of the CDR3 is TGTGCCATCAGTGAGACAGGGCTTAATGAGCAGTTCTTC. Translation gives CAISETGLNEQFF.

The V and J genes are TRBV19 and TRBJ1-5; weak D call: TRBD1 (5 bases). V lost 3 bases and J lost 7, with 16 bases in between. Germline V lookup: CDR1 LNHDA, CDR2 SQIVND (reference sequence). This CDR3 has 15 residues. The DNA for the CDR3 is TGTGCCAGTAGTATTCGTCTGGGGGGTTGGCAGCCCCAGCATTTT. Translating it yields CASSIRLGGWQPQHF.

The rearrangement links TRBV28 to TRBJ2-1; 7 bases line up with TRBD2. Germline V gene data show CDR1 as MDHEN and CDR2 as SYDVKM. J lost 5 bases, V lost 5 bases, and 3 bases had no gene match. The CDR3 is 13 amino acids. The DNA for the CDR3 is TGTGCCAGCAGTGGACTAGAAGACAATGAGCAGTTCTTC. Its protein is CASSGLEDNEQFF. Full variable domain (outside the CDR3, taken from reference TRBV28 and TRBJ2-1): DVKVTQSSRYLVKRTGEKVFLECVQDMDHENMFWYRQDPGLGLRLIYFSYDVKMKEKGDIPEGYSVSREKKERFSLILESASTNQTSMYLCASSGLEDNEQFFGPGTRLTVL.

The chain employs TRBV4-1 and TRBJ1-3, with 8 nucleotides matching TRBD1. V was clipped by 2 bases and J by 5 bases; unmatched bases: 8. Germline values: CDR1 MGHRA, CDR2 YSYEKL. The CDR3 spans 16 residues. As DNA, the CDR3 is TGCGCCAGCAGCCAACGGACAGGGCTCGTAAGAAACACCATATATTTT. Its translation is CASSQRTGLVRNTIYF.